This TCR beta chain was identified in a study of T cells after posttransplantation cyclophosphamide. General study points: Blood and skin or GI T cell repertoires showed limited TRB overlap. Donor-recipient repertoire similarity was low at 1-2 months, rising over year one. After PTCy, TRB diversity resembled that of CNI/methotrexate controls.

Busulfan-fludarabine conditioning, marrow transplant, and cyclophosphamide on days +3 and +4 were administered. Repertoires were generated with immunoSEQ multiplex PCR, while TCRdb's copy carries only in-frame clones and drops some. The sample includes some 9,700 clones, around 83% of them seen just once. Remarks on this clone: Its antigen is currently unknown.

This clonotype was obtained from a female patient between 35 and 55 years old who received an allogeneic stem cell transplant from a related donor, was CMV-positive, and had no GVHD. The graft donor may account for some of the T cells. Sequenced here: PBMCs, sampled 1,700 to 2,000 days after a stem cell transplant with posttransplant cyclophosphamide.

CDR3 coding DNA: TGCAGCGTTCTAAGGGGTAACGAGCAGTACTTC. It yields the protein CSVLRGNEQYF. J is TRBJ2-7 and V is TRBV29-1; D might be TRBD1 (5 bases). V lost 5 bases and J lost 5, with 10 bases in between. The CDR3 length is 11 residues. CDR1 is SQVTM and CDR2 is ANQGSEA in the germline V gene.